This TCR beta chain was found in a study of blood T cell dynamics during melanoma immunotherapy. Germline V CDR1 and CDR2: GTSNPN, SVGIG (reference sequence). The length of the CDR3 is 13 residues. The ends were cut back, 3 bases at V and 5 bases at J, with 14 bases in the middle. Sequenced by immunoSEQ multiplex PCR; TCRdb stores in-frame clones only, minus some. Seen here are tens of thousands of clones, nearly 90% observed once, and the top ten hold about 1.2%. Stated time point: pre-treatment baseline. One draw preceded checkpoint blockade; another followed its first cycle at week 3. The chain is built from TRBV30 and TRBJ2-7; D is possibly TRBD2 (5 bases). This clonotype was obtained from a human donor with melanoma. Material: blood, obtained from a patient treated with checkpoint blockade. The CDR3 DNA follows: TGTGCCTGGAGGTCTCCCGGGGTCCACGAGCAGTACTTC. Its protein is CAWRSPGVHEQYF.